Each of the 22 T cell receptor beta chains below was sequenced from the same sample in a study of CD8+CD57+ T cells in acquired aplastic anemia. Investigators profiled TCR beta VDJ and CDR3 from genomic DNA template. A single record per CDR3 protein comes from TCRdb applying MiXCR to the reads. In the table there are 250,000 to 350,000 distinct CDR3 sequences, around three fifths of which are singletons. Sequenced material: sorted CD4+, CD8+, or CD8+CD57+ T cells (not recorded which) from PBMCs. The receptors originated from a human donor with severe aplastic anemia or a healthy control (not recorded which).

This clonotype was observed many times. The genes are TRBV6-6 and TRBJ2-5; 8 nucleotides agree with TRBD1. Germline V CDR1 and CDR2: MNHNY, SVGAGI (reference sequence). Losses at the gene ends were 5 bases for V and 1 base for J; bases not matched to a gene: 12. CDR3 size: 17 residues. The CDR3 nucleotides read TGTGCCAGCAGTCAAACGGGGACAGGTCTACCCCAAGAGACCCAGTACTTC. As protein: CASSQTGTGLPQETQYF.

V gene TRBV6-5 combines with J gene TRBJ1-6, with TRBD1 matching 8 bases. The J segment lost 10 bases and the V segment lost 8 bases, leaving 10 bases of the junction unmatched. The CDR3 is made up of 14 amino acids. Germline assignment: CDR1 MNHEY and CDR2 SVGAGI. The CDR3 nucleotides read TGTGCCAGCCGATTGGGGACAGGAGCCTCACCCCTCCACTTT. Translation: CASRLGTGASPLHF.

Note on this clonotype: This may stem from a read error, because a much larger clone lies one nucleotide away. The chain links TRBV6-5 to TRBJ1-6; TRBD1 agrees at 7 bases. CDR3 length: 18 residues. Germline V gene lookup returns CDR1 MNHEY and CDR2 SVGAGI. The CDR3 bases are TGTGCCAGCAGCAACCATTCTCTCCTGGACAGGTATAATCCACCCCTCCACTTT. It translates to CASSNHSLLDRYNPPLHF.

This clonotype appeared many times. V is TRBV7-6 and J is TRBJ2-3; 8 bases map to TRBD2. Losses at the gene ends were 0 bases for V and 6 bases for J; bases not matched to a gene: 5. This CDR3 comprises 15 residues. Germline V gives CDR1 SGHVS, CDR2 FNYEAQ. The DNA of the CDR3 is TGTGCCAGCAGCTTAGCGGGGACTAGTTGGGATACGCAGTATTTT. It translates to CASSLAGTSWDTQYF.

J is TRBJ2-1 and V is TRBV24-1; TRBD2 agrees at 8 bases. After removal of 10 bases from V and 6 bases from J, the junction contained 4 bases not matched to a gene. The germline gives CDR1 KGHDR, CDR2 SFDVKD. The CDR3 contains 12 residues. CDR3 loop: CATRGAANEQFF. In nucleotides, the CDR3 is TGTGCCACGCGGGGGGCCGCCAATGAGCAGTTCTTC.

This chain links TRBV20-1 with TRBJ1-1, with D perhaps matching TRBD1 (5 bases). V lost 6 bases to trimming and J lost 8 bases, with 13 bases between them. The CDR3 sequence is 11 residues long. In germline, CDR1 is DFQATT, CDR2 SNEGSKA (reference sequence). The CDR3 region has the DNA TGCAGTGCCCCCCAGGGAGGGGAAGCTTTCTTT. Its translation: CSAPQGGEAFF.

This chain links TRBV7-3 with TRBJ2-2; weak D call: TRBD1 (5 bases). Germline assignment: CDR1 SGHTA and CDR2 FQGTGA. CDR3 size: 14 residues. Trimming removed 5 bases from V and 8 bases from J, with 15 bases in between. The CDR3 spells CASSGRVWTGELFF. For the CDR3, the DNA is TGTGCCAGCAGCGGACGGGTATGGACAGGGGAGCTGTTTTTT.

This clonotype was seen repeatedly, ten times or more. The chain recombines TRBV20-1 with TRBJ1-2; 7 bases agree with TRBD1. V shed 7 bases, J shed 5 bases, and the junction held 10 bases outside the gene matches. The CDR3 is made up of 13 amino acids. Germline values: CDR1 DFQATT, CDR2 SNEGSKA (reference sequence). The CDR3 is CSVRDRTLYGYTF. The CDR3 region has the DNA TGCAGTGTTCGGGACAGAACCCTTTATGGCTACACCTTC.

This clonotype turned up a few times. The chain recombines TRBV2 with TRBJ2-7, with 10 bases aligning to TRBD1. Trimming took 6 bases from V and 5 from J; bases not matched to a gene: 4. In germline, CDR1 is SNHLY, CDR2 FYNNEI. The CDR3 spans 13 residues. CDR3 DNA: TGTGCCAGCAGATCGGGACAGGGGAACGAGCAGTACTTC. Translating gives CASRSGQGNEQYF.

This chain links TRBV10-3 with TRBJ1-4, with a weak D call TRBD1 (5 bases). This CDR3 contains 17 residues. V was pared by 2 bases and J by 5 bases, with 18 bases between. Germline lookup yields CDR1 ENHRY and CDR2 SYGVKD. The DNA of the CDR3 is TGTGCCATCAGTGAGCATGGGACTAGCGGGGGGAATGAAAAACTGTTTTTT. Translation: CAISEHGTSGGNEKLFF.

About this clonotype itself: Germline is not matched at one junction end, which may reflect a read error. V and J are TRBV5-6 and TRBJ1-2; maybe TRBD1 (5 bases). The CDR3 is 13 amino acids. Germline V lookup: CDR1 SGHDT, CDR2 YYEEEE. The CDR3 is CASSPTVNYGYTF. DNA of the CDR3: TGTGCCAGCAGCCCGACAGTTAACTACGGCTACACCTTC.

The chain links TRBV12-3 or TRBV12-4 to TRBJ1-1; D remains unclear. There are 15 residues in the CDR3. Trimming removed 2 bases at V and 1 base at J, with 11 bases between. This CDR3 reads CASSLTSSWNTEAFF. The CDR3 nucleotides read TGTGCCAGCAGTTTAACCTCGAGTTGGAACACTGAAGCTTTCTTT.

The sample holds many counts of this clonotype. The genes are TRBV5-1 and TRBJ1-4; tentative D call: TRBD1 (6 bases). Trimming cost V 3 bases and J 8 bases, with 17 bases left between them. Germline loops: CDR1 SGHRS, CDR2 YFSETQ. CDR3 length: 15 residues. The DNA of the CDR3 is TGCGCCAGCAGCTCCAATGGGGGGCTTGGGGAAAAACTGTTTTTT. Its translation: CASSSNGGLGEKLFF.

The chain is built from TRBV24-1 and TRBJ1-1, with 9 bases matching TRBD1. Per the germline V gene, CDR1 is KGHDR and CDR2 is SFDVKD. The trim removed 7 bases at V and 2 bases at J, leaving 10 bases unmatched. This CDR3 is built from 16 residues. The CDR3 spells CATRRQGDMKNTEAFF. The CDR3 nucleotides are TGTGCCACCAGGAGACAGGGGGACATGAAAAACACTGAAGCTTTCTTT.

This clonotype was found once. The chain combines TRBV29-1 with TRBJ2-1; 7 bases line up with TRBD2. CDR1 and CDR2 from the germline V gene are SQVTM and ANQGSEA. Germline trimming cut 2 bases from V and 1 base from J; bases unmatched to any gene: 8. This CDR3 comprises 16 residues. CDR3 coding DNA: TGCAGCGTTGAATGGGCCGGGGGGTCATCCTACAATGAGCAGTTCTTC. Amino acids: CSVEWAGGSSYNEQFF.

For the CDR3, the DNA is TGTGCCAGCAGCTTTCACAGGGGCGATGAGCAGTTCTTC. This codes for CASSFHRGDEQFF. The chain uses TRBV7-2 and TRBJ2-1; TRBD1 matches at 7 bases. Losses at the gene ends were 3 bases for V and 8 bases for J; bases not matched to a gene: 4. The germline V gene encodes CDR1 SGHTA and CDR2 FQGNSA. The length of the CDR3 is 13 residues.

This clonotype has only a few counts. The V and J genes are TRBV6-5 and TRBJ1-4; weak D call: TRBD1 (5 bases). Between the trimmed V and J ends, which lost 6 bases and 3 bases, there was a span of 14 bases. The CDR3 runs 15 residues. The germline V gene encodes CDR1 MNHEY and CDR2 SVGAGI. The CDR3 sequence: CASSQIRGANEKLFF. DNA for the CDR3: TGTGCCAGCAGCCAAATCCGGGGGGCTAATGAAAAACTGTTTTTT.

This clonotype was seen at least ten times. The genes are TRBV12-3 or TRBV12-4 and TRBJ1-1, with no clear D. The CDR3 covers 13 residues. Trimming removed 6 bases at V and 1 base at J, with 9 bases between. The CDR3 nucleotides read TGTGCCAGCAGCTCCGATAAGAACACTGAAGCTTTCTTT. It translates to CASSSDKNTEAFF.

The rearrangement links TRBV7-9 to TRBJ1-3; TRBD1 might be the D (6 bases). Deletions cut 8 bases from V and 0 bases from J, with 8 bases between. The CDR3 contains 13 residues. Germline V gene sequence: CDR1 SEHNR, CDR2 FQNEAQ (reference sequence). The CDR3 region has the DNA TGTGCCAGCCTGGACAGCTCTGGAAACACCATATATTTT. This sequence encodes CASLDSSGNTIYF.

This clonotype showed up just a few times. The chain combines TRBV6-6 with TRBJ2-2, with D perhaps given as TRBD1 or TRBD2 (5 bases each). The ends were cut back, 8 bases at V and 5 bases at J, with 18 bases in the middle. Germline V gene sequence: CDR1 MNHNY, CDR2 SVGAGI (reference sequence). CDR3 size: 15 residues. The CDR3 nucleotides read TGTGCCAGCGGCCCCAGAGGGGCGCCGACCGGGGAGCTGTTTTTT. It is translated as CASGPRGAPTGELFF.

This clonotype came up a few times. CDR3 region: CATSGRDFTLQETQYF. DNA of the CDR3: TGTGCCACCAGTGGCCGGGACTTTACTCTTCAAGAGACCCAGTACTTC. The chain links TRBV24-1 to TRBJ2-5, with a possible D match to TRBD2 (6 bases). Trimming pared 5 bases from V and 2 bases from J, leaving 17 bases between. The CDR3 spans 16 residues. Germline V gene lookup returns CDR1 KGHDR and CDR2 SFDVKD.

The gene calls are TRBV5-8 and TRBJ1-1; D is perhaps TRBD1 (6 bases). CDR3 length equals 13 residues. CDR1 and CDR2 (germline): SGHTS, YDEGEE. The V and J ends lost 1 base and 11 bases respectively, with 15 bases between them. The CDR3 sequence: CASSLSGALRAFF. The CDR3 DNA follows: TGTGCCAGCAGCTTGTCAGGGGCCCTACGGGCTTTCTTT.